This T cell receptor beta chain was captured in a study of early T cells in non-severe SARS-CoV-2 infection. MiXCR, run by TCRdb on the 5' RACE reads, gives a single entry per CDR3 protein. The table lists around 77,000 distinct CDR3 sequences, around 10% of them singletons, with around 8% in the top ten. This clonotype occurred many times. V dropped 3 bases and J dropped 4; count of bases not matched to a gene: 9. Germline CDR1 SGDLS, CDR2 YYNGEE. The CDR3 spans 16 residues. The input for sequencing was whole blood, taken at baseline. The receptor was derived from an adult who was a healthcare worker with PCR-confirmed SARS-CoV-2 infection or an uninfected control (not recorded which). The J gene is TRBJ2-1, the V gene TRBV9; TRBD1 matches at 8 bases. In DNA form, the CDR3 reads TGTGCCAGCAGCGCCTCGCCTGGACAGGGATACAATGAGCAGTTCTTC. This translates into CASSASPGQGYNEQFF.